The clone carrying this TCR beta chain was counted at least ten times. The antigen remains undetermined. The CDR3 is 16 residues long. Germline CDR1 is SEHNR and CDR2 is FQNEAQ (reference sequence). V dropped 2 bases and J dropped 3; count of bases not matched to a gene: 8. This record comes from a study of T-cell memory formation after mild COVID-19. Study details: Clusters of TCRs were largely donor specific.

TCRdb recomputed calls from the 5' RACE reads with MiXCR, one row per CDR3 protein. The table records about 14,000 distinct CDR3 sequences, around 13% of them present only once. Study results and caveats: The CD4+ clones that contracted clustered mainly within CM and EM, and the CD8+ clones concentrated in EMRA. Pre-infection memory already had some responding clones, implying cross-reactive memory joined.

The J gene is TRBJ1-1, the V gene TRBV7-9; 8 bases line up with TRBD1. The sequencing input was PBMCs or a T cell subset sorted from them (not recorded which). The TCR was taken from an adult woman who had mild COVID-19 (a few samples of this study predate the infection). Cell type and time point are not known. The CDR3 nucleotides are TGTGCCAGCAGCTTACGACTGCAGGGGGCCGACACTGAAGCTTTCTTT. It encodes CASSLRLQGADTEAFF.